The 5 T cell receptor beta chains below were found in one sample sequenced in a study of cytomegalovirus exposure and HLA in healthy donors. The PCR was carried out with 60 Vbeta primers and 13 Jbeta primers. TCRdb's table, derived via immunoSEQ multiplex PCR, lists solely in-frame clones and lacks some. The sample records roughly 120,000 clones, about two thirds being singletons. Source material: PBMCs. Receptors were obtained from a woman between 40 and 50 years old in good health and CMV-seropositive.

This clone was seen a handful of times. The chain links TRBV4-1 to TRBJ1-2, with D uncertain. V lost 3 bases and J lost 4, with 12 bases in between. The CDR3 contains 14 residues. Germline CDR1 reads MGHRA; CDR2 reads YSYEKL. The DNA for the CDR3 is TGCGCCAGCAGCCAGACCTCGGCGGCCTATGGCTACACCTTC. This sequence encodes CASSQTSAAYGYTF.

The V and J genes are TRBV5-1 and TRBJ2-1; possible D gene TRBD1, 6 bases. Per germline, CDR1 SGHRS and CDR2 YFSETQ. The germline V and J ends were trimmed by 5 bases and 3 bases, with 12 bases remaining between them. The CDR3 covers 14 residues. The CDR3 region is CASSRQGSYNEQFF. The CDR3 nucleotides are TGCGCCAGCAGTCGGCAGGGGAGCTACAATGAGCAGTTCTTC.

The chain recombines TRBV29-1 with TRBJ2-2, with D possibly matching TRBD2 (5 bases). This CDR3 contains 12 residues. CDR1 SQVTM and CDR2 ANQGSEA come from the germline V gene. Deletions cut 6 bases from V and 7 bases from J, with 12 bases between. The CDR3 here is CSVSRANGELFF. For the CDR3, the DNA is TGCAGCGTATCGAGGGCGAACGGGGAGCTGTTTTTT.

V and J are TRBV10-3 and TRBJ1-2; D not resolved. This CDR3 has 15 amino acids. Per the germline V gene, CDR1 is ENHRY and CDR2 is SYGVKD. Trimming removed 0 bases from V and 0 bases from J, with 8 bases in between. The CDR3 DNA is TGTGCCATCAGTGAGTCGAGGCAGCCTAACTATGGCTACACCTTC. Residues: CAISESRQPNYGYTF.

The rearrangement uses TRBV2 and TRBJ2-1; D perhaps matches TRBD2 (6 bases). V was shortened by 4 bases and J by 7 bases, with 20 bases between the two germline ends. Germline V gene sequence: CDR1 SNHLY, CDR2 FYNNEI. The CDR3 is made up of 16 amino acids. The DNA of the CDR3 is TGTGCCAGCAGTGGGCAGGGAGGTCCGATGGTGAATGAGCAGTTCTTC. This gives the protein CASSGQGGPMVNEQFF.